This T cell receptor (beta chain) was captured in a study of molecular identifiers for immune sequencing clone quantification. Study-wide context: Replicates involved a five-way split of RNA from approximately 20,000 or 98,000 naive CD8 cells, with sequencing of four. General study results and limits: For highly expanded clones, sizes could be underestimated when identical TCR molecules share a barcode.

TCRdb re-called the PCR reads with MiXCR, one entry per CDR3 protein. The sample has approximately 590,000 distinct CDR3 sequences, roughly 25% seen once. The authors sorted naive CD8 T cells as CD8+CD4-CCR7+CD45RA+. The length of the CDR3 is 14 residues. Germline values: CDR1 MNHEY, CDR2 SVGAGI. Remarks on this clonotype: Its antigen is not identified. One end of the junction varies from germline; a read error may be responsible.

V gene TRBV6-5 combines with J gene TRBJ2-7; TRBD1 agrees at 7 bases. Sequenced: naive CD8+ T cells from blood, with Jurkat cell RNA spiked in. Subset here: FACS-sorted CD8+CD4-CCR7+CD45RA+ naive T cells. This clonotype was sampled from a human donor in good health. Some libraries in this study had Jurkat cell RNA spiked in. DNA for the CDR3: TGTGCCAGCAGTTACAAGAAAGGGGGCTACGAGCAGGACTTC. The encoded protein is CASSYKKGGYEQDF.